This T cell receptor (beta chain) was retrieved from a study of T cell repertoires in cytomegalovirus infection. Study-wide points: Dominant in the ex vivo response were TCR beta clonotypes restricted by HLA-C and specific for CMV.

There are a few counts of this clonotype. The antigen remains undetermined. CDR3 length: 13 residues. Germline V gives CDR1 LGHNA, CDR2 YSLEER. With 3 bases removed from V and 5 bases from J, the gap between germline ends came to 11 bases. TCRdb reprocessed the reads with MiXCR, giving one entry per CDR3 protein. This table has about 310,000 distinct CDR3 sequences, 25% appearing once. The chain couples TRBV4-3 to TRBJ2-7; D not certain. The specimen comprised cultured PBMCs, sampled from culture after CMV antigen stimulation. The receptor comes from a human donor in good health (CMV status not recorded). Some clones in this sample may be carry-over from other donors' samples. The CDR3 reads CASSHGVTDEQYF. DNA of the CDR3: TGCGCCAGCAGCCATGGGGTGACGGACGAGCAGTACTTC.